These T cell receptor beta chains were read from a single sample in a study of T cells after yellow fever vaccination. Each CDR3 protein is one row after TCRdb ran MiXCR on the 5' RACE reads. The sample lists approximately 450,000 distinct CDR3 sequences; 15% to 20% were seen once. This specimen consisted of PBMCs, obtained before the yellow fever booster vaccination. The receptors come from a man aged 18-30 years who received the YFV17D yellow fever vaccine. CDR3s include the opening cysteine and the closing phenylalanine or tryptophan. Each record gives: V gene, J gene, clone size, D gene, CDR3 DNA, CDR3 protein. D genes are given only for firm matches. Some rows have no size entry. The others give once, few or many, or a class for an expanded clone.

TRBV21-1	TRBJ1-3	-	-	TGTGCCAGCAGCTCCCCCCCTGGAAACACCATATATTTT	CASSSPPGNTIYF
TRBV7-6	TRBJ1-1	-	-	TGTGCCAGCAGCTTTTCTGTCTACACTGAAGCTTTCTTT	CASSFSVYTEAFF
TRBV7-9	TRBJ2-7	many	-	TGTGCCAGCAGCTTAGGCGGCGTCTACGAGCAGTACTTC	CASSLGGVYEQYF
TRBV18	TRBJ2-5	-	-	TGTGCCAGCTCACCCTACAGAAACCAAGAGACCCAGTACTTC	CASSPYRNQETQYF
TRBV20-1	TRBJ2-3	few	-	TGCAGTGCTAGAGAAGGGATGGGGGGCACAGATACGCAGTATTTT	CSAREGMGGTDTQYF
TRBV10-3	TRBJ1-1	-	TRBD1	TGTGCCATCAGTGAGCGAGGACAGGGGGCCACTGAAGCTTTCTTT	CAISERGQGATEAFF
TRBV20-1	TRBJ1-6	few	TRBD1	TGCAGTGCCCACCGGGCAGGGGGTGGGGATAATTCACCCCTCCACTTT	CSAHRAGGGDNSPLHF
TRBV28	TRBJ2-2	few	-	TGTGCCAGCAGTTTCCGGTCGAACACCGGGGAGCTGTTTTTT	CASSFRSNTGELFF
TRBV7-9	TRBJ2-3	many	TRBD2	TGTGCCAGCAGCACCCACAACGCGGGGGACGACACAGATACGCAGTATTTT	CASSTHNAGDDTDTQYF
TRBV20-1	TRBJ2-1	few	TRBD2	TGCAGTGCTAGGTCTAGCGGGGGGGCCACCTACAATGAGCAGTTCTTC	CSARSSGGATYNEQFF
TRBV29-1	TRBJ1-4	-	-	TGCAGCGTTGATGTGGGGGGGCTTAGGGAAAAACTGTTTTTT	CSVDVGGLREKLFF
TRBV6-2/TRBV6-3	TRBJ1-2	-	TRBD1	TGTGCCACCGGGACAGCCGGACATGGCTACACCTTC	CATGTAGHGYTF
TRBV10-3	TRBJ1-1	few	-	TGTGCCACCCGGGTTTCCGAAGCTTTCTTT	CATRVSEAFF
TRBV20-1	TRBJ2-3	-	TRBD2	TGCAGTGCTAGATTCCAAACGGGGGGGTGGGAAGATACGCAGTATTTT	CSARFQTGGWEDTQYF
TRBV5-1	TRBJ1-1	-	-	TGCGCCAGCAGCTTGTGGTTTGTGAACACTGAAGCTTTCTTT	CASSLWFVNTEAFF
TRBV11-2	TRBJ2-1	many	TRBD2	TGTGCCAGCAGCTTGAGCGGGGTTTACAATGAGCAGTTCTTC	CASSLSGVYNEQFF
TRBV6-1	TRBJ2-3	few	-	TGTGCCATAGGAGGTTGGGACTCTGACCGCACAGATACGCAGTATTTT	CAIGGWDSDRTDTQYF
TRBV20-1	TRBJ2-7	-	-	TGCAGTGCTAGCGGCCTAGCTACTTACGAGCAGTACTTC	CSASGLATYEQYF
TRBV9	TRBJ2-1	-	TRBD2	TGTGCCAGCGCTGGGGGGGTGAGCTCCTACAATGAGCAGTTCTTC	CASAGGVSSYNEQFF
TRBV2	TRBJ1-5	-	TRBD1	TGTGCCAGCAAGGAGGGGGCGACCAGGCCCCAGCATTTT	CASKEGATRPQHF
TRBV5-1	TRBJ1-4	-	TRBD1	TGCGCCAGCACCCTAGGCCCCCATGGGACAGGAAATGAAAAACTGTTTTTT	CASTLGPHGTGNEKLFF
TRBV4-3	TRBJ1-2	-	-	TGCGCCAGCAGCCAAGAAATGGCAGGGTTATCCTATGGCTACACCTTC	CASSQEMAGLSYGYTF
TRBV20-1	TRBJ2-2	-	-	TGCAGTGCTAGAAGGCAGACATCGGGGGAGCTGTTTTTT	CSARRQTSGELFF
TRBV24-1	TRBJ2-5	many	TRBD2	TGTGCCACCAGTCCCGGACTAGAAGAGACCCAGTACTTC	CATSPGLEETQYF
TRBV30	TRBJ2-7	-	TRBD1	TGTGCCTGGAGAAGGACAGGGGCACACGAGCAGTACTTC	CAWRRTGAHEQYF
TRBV6-2/TRBV6-3	TRBJ2-1	few	-	TGTGCCAGCACCTCGACTAGACACAATGAGCAGTTCTTC	CASTSTRHNEQFF
TRBV18	TRBJ1-2	few	-	TGTGCCAGCTCGCCTCGGGACACCAACTATGGCTACACCTTC	CASSPRDTNYGYTF
TRBV9	TRBJ1-4	many	TRBD1	TGTGCCAGCAGCGTGGACAGGGGGGAAAAACTGTTTTTT	CASSVDRGEKLFF
TRBV15	TRBJ2-3	-	TRBD2	TGTGCCACCAGCAGAGAGGCTAGCGGGGGGACAGATACGCAGTATTTT	CATSREASGGTDTQYF
TRBV7-2	TRBJ2-3	few	TRBD2	TGTGCCAGCAGCCGACTAGCGGGGGCCACAGATACGCAGTATTTT	CASSRLAGATDTQYF
TRBV12-3/TRBV12-4	TRBJ2-5	few	-	TGTGCCAGCAGTCGCCGCCAGGAGACCCAGTACTTC	CASSRRQETQYF
TRBV20-1	TRBJ1-2	-	-	TGCAGTGCTAGCCACAGGGACAAGGGGATCTATGGCTACACCTTC	CSASHRDKGIYGYTF
TRBV5-1	TRBJ1-3	-	TRBD1	TGCGCCAGCAGCTTCACCGGGACAGGGGCAGGAAACACCATATATTTT	CASSFTGTGAGNTIYF
TRBV7-2	TRBJ2-5	few	TRBD2	TGTGCCAGCAGCCTAGCGGGGGGCCTCATCTTC	CASSLAGGLIF
TRBV4-3	TRBJ2-1	-	-	TGCGCCAGCAGCCAAGAAATCCCCTTGCAGATTGATGAGCAGTTCTTC	CASSQEIPLQIDEQFF
TRBV4-2	TRBJ1-2	few	-	TGTGCCAGCAGCCAAGATGCGGCGGGGGGCAGCTTTGGCTACACCTTC	CASSQDAAGGSFGYTF
TRBV6-5	TRBJ1-5	-	-	TGTGCCAGCAGTTACAGTCCGCTCGGTCAGCCCCAGCATTTT	CASSYSPLGQPQHF